The 23 T cell receptor beta chains below all came from one sample that was sequenced in a study of long-term antiretroviral therapy in people with HIV. The run of the v3.0 immunoSEQ assay was at survey level. TCRdb's copy holds only in-frame clones and misses some; the assay was immunoSEQ multiplex PCR. The sample shows approximately 21,000 clones, more than 70% of them seen only once. This specimen consisted of unsorted PBMCs, obtained 2.3 years after starting antiretroviral therapy. These receptors originate from a man aged 55 to 69 with HIV.

This clone appeared a few times. The V and J genes are TRBV5-4 and TRBJ1-5; D is possibly TRBD1 (5 bases). The CDR3 covers 14 residues. V lost 0 bases and J lost 4, with 8 bases in between. Germline V lookup: CDR1 SGHNT, CDR2 YYREEE (reference sequence). CDR3 amino acids: CASSLAGGNQPQHF. The CDR3 DNA sequence: TGTGCCAGCAGCTTGGCCGGGGGGAATCAGCCCCAGCATTTT. Combining the CDR3 with reference TRBV5-4 and TRBJ1-5 gives the whole variable domain ETGVTQSPTHLIKTRGQQVTLRCSSQSGHNTVSWYQQALGQGPQFIFQYYREEENGRGNFPPRFSGLQFPNYSSELNVNALELDDSALYLCASSLAGGNQPQHFGDGTRLSIL.

This chain connects TRBV6-1 to TRBJ1-5; TRBD1 aligns across 11 bases. Germline CDR1 reads MNHNS; CDR2 reads SASEGT. The CDR3 totals 15 residues. The V and J ends lost 6 bases and 6 bases, in that order; junction bases with no gene match: 7. CDR3 loop: CASRWGQGEGQPQHF. DNA of the CDR3: TGTGCCAGCAGATGGGGACAGGGGGAGGGTCAGCCCCAGCATTTT.

The table lists this clone with a few counts. The chain employs TRBV7-9 and TRBJ1-2; D gene unclear. Deletions cut 3 bases from V and 4 bases from J, with 9 bases between. The CDR3 has 13 residues. CDR1 is SEHNR and CDR2 is FQNEAQ in the germline V gene (reference sequence). CDR3 DNA sequence: TGTGCCAGCAGCTTGGGCAGAAGCTATGGCTACACCTTC. Residues: CASSLGRSYGYTF.

This chain joins TRBV7-6 and TRBJ1-5; 7 bases fit TRBD1. This CDR3 is built from 12 residues. V shed 5 bases, J shed 6 bases, and the junction held 1 base outside the gene matches. CDR1 SGHVS and CDR2 FNYEAQ come from the germline V gene. In DNA form, the CDR3 reads TGTGCCAGCAGCCCAGGGGGTCAGCCCCAGCATTTT. This encodes CASSPGGQPQHF. The variable domain in full, with the rest retrieved from reference TRBV7-6 and TRBJ1-5, is GAGVSQSPRYKVTKRGQDVALRCDPISGHVSLYWYRQALGQGPEFLTYFNYEAQQDKSGLPNDRFSAERPEGSISTLTIQRTEQRDSAMYRCASSPGGQPQHFGDGTRLSIL.

This chain links TRBV6-5 with TRBJ2-7, with TRBD2 identical over 10 bases. J lost 4 bases, V lost 2 bases, and 8 bases had no gene match. This CDR3 has 16 residues. The V gene's germline CDR1 is MNHEY and CDR2 SVGAGI. Here the CDR3 reads CASSYQGSGGSYEQYF. Here the CDR3 DNA reads TGTGCCAGCAGTTACCAAGGTAGCGGGGGGTCATACGAGCAGTACTTC.

This chain uses TRBV7-2 with TRBJ2-7, with TRBD2 identical over 7 bases. V dropped 3 bases and J dropped 1; count of bases not matched to a gene: 3. The CDR3 has 14 residues. Germline CDR1 reads SGHTA; CDR2 reads FQGNSA. This CDR3 reads CASSFTSVSYEQYF. The CDR3 nucleotides read TGTGCCAGCAGCTTTACTAGCGTATCCTACGAGCAGTACTTC. The whole variable domain, filled in from reference TRBV7-2 and TRBJ2-7, reads GAGVSQSPSNKVTEKGKDVELRCDPISGHTALYWYRQSLGQGLEFLIYFQGNSAPDKSGLPSDRFSAERTGGSVSTLTIQRTQQEDSAVYLCASSFTSVSYEQYFGPGTRLTVT.

This rearrangement joins TRBV7-2 to TRBJ2-7; the D is unclear. This CDR3 contains 14 residues. Trimming stripped 3 bases from V and 6 bases from J, with 15 bases between. Germline V lookup: CDR1 SGHTA, CDR2 FQGNSA. The CDR3, as DNA: TGTGCCAGCAGCTTCCCCCCTCCTTGGCTCGAGCAGTACTTC. Translation gives CASSFPPPWLEQYF.

This chain connects TRBV6-1 to TRBJ1-1; 11 positions match TRBD1. Trimming removed 0 bases from V and 3 bases from J; junction bases left unmatched: 6. Germline CDR1 MNHNS, CDR2 SASEGT. This CDR3 contains 17 residues. The CDR3 nucleotides read TGTGCCAGCAGTGAAGCGGGACAGGGGGAATGGGACACTGAAGCTTTCTTT. It translates to CASSEAGQGEWDTEAFF.

The chain employs TRBV30 and TRBJ1-5; no reliable D call. The CDR3 is 15 amino acids. CDR1 GTSNPN and CDR2 SVGIG come from the germline V gene (reference sequence). The V gene lost 2 bases and the J gene lost 3 bases, with 14 bases spanning the gap. The CDR3 DNA follows: TGTGCCTGGAGTCCCGGTGGATCAATCAATCAGCCCCAGCATTTT. Amino acid sequence: CAWSPGGSINQPQHF.

The chain carries TRBV12-5 and TRBJ1-4; 9 bases line up with TRBD1. The ends lost 6 bases at V and 2 bases at J; junction bases unmatched: 10. The CDR3 loop spans 17 amino acids. Germline-derived CDR1 and CDR2 are LGHNT and FRNRAP. In nucleotides, the CDR3 is TGTGCTAGTGGGGGGACAGGGAGCTATGCGACTAATGAAAAACTGTTTTTT. It encodes CASGGTGSYATNEKLFF.

The chain carries TRBV6-6 and TRBJ2-5, with no clear D. The CDR3 runs to 13 residues. Germline loops: CDR1 MNHNY, CDR2 SVGAGI (reference sequence). Trimming took off 6 bases at V and 5 bases at J, with 13 bases between the two ends. The CDR3 DNA follows: TGTGCCAGCAGCAACCCTCCGCGGGAGACCCAGTACTTC. This gives the protein CASSNPPRETQYF.

The V call is TRBV10-3, the J call TRBJ2-7, with 8 bases identical to TRBD1. The trim removed 0 bases at V and 8 bases at J, leaving 9 bases unmatched. This CDR3 is 15 amino acids long. The germline gives CDR1 ENHRY, CDR2 SYGVKD. The CDR3 spells CAISESVDSGGKQYF. For the CDR3, the DNA is TGTGCCATCAGTGAGTCTGTGGATTCAGGGGGCAAGCAGTACTTC.

This clone was seen only once. This chain connects TRBV11-2 to TRBJ2-5; D unclear. The closer fit of TRBJ2-7 to the DNA end suggests the J call may be wrong. CDR1 and CDR2 (germline): SGHAT, FQNNGV. This CDR3 has 12 amino acids. This chain's CDR3 is CASSHGAYEQYF. The CDR3 DNA reads as TGTGCCAGCAGCCATGGGGCCTACGAGCAGTACTTC.

The chain's CDR3 is CAISEGGTTGGYTF. CDR3 coding DNA: TGTGCCATCAGTGAGGGGGGGACAACGGGGGGCTACACCTTC. The chain joins TRBV10-3 to TRBJ1-2; tentative D call: TRBD1 (6 bases). This CDR3 is built from 14 residues. Germline V gene sequence: CDR1 ENHRY, CDR2 SYGVKD. Trimming removed 2 bases at V and 8 bases at J, with 15 bases between.

The gene calls are TRBV5-1 and TRBJ2-5; 7 bases match TRBD1. The CDR3 is 15 residues long. The V gene's germline CDR1 is SGHRS and CDR2 YFSETQ. V shed 4 bases, J shed 4 bases, and the junction held 10 bases outside the gene matches. The CDR3, as DNA: TGCGCCAGCAGCCCATTCCCGGGACAGAGAGAGACCCAGTACTTC. Translation gives CASSPFPGQRETQYF.

This clone was seen only once. V and J are TRBV5-1 and TRBJ2-7; D may be TRBD1 or TRBD2 (7 bases each). Germline loops: CDR1 SGHRS, CDR2 YFSETQ. V was clipped by 3 bases and J by 3 bases, with 13 bases between them. CDR3 size: 14 residues. CDR3 bases: TGCGCCAGCAGCTCGACAGGGAGGGTCTACGAGCAGTACTTC. Protein product: CASSSTGRVYEQYF.

V and J are TRBV5-1 and TRBJ1-1; D may be TRBD1 (5 bases). Germline-derived CDR1 and CDR2 are SGHRS and YFSETQ. V shed 3 bases and J shed 1 base, with 10 bases lying between them. The CDR3 runs to 14 residues. CDR3 amino acids: CASSSQGPNTEAFF. CDR3 in DNA: TGCGCCAGCAGCTCCCAGGGCCCGAACACTGAAGCTTTCTTT.

This clone was detected only once. This chain connects TRBV9 to TRBJ1-3, with TRBD1 matching over 8 bases. Germline trimming cut 3 bases from V and 0 bases from J; bases unmatched to any gene: 2. CDR1 and CDR2 from the germline V gene are SGDLS and YYNGEE. This CDR3 spans 15 amino acids. For the CDR3, the DNA is TGTGCCAGCAGCGCGGACAGGGTCTCTGGAAACACCATATATTTT. As protein: CASSADRVSGNTIYF.

V usage is TRBV11-3 and J usage is TRBJ1-1; perhaps TRBD1 as D (5 bases). This CDR3 contains 13 residues. CDR1 is SGHNT, CDR2 YENEEA, per germline. Trimming stripped 3 bases from V and 9 bases from J, with 14 bases between. In nucleotides, the CDR3 is TGTGCCAGCAGCTTTTTGCAGGGAGGGAAAGCTTTCTTT. Translating it yields CASSFLQGGKAFF.

The chain uses TRBV19 and TRBJ2-2, with 7 bases matching TRBD2. The length of the CDR3 is 13 residues. The trim removed 9 bases at V and 5 bases at J, leaving 6 bases unmatched. Germline V gene sequence: CDR1 LNHDA, CDR2 SQIVND (reference sequence). In DNA, the CDR3 is TGTGCCAGCAGCTGGGAGGGAACCGGGGAGCTGTTTTTT. As protein: CASSWEGTGELFF.

The chain uses TRBV9 and TRBJ2-3; 10 bases fit TRBD2. Germline V gene data show CDR1 as SGDLS and CDR2 as YYNGEE. This CDR3 comprises 18 residues. Trimming cost V 0 bases and J 4 bases; bases outside gene matches: 11. This CDR3 is CASSVATMTSGHADTQYF. The CDR3 bases are TGTGCCAGCAGCGTAGCTACTATGACTAGCGGGCATGCAGATACGCAGTATTTT.

The chain has TRBV7-2 and TRBJ2-7, with D possibly being TRBD1 (6 bases). This CDR3 comprises 15 residues. CDR1 is SGHTA, CDR2 FQGNSA, per germline. Between the trimmed V and J ends, which lost 1 base and 3 bases, there was a span of 13 bases. DNA for the CDR3: TGTGCCAGCAGCTTAGGCGCCGGGACATACTACGAGCAGTACTTC. It yields the protein CASSLGAGTYYEQYF.

The gene calls are TRBV5-6 and TRBJ2-7; D assignment may be TRBD1 or TRBD2 (6 bases each). The CDR3 has 11 residues. Trimming took 4 bases from V and 8 from J, leaving 10 bases between them. CDR1 and CDR2 (germline): SGHDT, YYEEEE. CDR3 in DNA: TGTGCCAGCAGCCGGGGGCTTCAGCAGTACTTC. Its translation: CASSRGLQQYF.